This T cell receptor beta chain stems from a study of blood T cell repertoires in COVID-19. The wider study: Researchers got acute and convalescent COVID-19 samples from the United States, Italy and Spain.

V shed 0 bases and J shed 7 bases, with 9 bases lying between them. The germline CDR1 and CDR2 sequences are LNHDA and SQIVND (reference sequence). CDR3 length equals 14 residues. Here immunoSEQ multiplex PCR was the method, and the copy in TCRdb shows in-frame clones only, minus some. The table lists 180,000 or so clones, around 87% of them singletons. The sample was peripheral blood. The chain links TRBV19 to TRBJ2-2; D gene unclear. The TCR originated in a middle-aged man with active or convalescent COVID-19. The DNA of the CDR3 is TGTGCCAGTAGTATAGATCGCGGCGGCGGGGAGCTGTTTTTT. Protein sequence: CASSIDRGGGELFF.